The entry that follows covers one TCR beta chain sequence. Its antigen is currently unknown. The sample is drawn from a study of T cell repertoires in cytomegalovirus infection. Study-wide background: CMV epitopes that were recently identified and HLA-C-restricted were used alongside well-studied HLA-B-restricted ones.

Study outcomes and limitations: Carriers of CMV and the relevant HLA type were discriminated by public TCR beta frequency. The response measured ex vivo was dominated by TCR beta clonotypes (HLA-C-restricted and CMV-specific).

TCRdb fed the reads into MiXCR, producing one record per CDR3 protein. There are 800,000 to 950,000 distinct CDR3 sequences in the sample; roughly 33% occur only once, and 9.5% to 15% lies in the top ten. V lost 1 base and J 5 bases, leaving 14 bases between the germline ends. Germline V lookup: CDR1 MGHRA, CDR2 YSYEKL. This CDR3 spans 15 amino acids. The J gene is TRBJ2-5, the V gene TRBV4-1; D is perhaps TRBD1 (6 bases). The material sequenced was cultured CD8+ T cells from PBMCs, taken from culture after CMV antigen stimulation. The clonotype originates from a human donor in good health (CMV status not recorded). Some clones in this sample may be carry-over from other donors' samples. The DNA for the CDR3 is TGCGCCAGCAGCCAAGTCCTACAGGGATTTGAGACCCAGTACTTC. Translating it yields CASSQVLQGFETQYF.